This T cell receptor (beta chain) was captured by sequencing in a study of blood T cell repertoires in COVID-19. Background on the study: Collection of acute and convalescent COVID-19 samples took place in the United States, Italy and Spain. PBMCs, B-cell-depleted T cells, or T cells provided the cDNA or gDNA that made up the material.

The CDR3 extends over 14 amino acids. Per the germline V gene, CDR1 is MDHEN and CDR2 is SYDVKM. V lost 8 bases and J 3 bases, leaving 16 bases between the germline ends. Cohorts were based on clinical histories the participants reported. As processed by the authors: Reference gene primers were amplified, and this amplification served to estimate nucleated cell counts. Sequencing used immunoSEQ multiplex PCR; TCRdb keeps in-frame clones, though not all of them. V, J and clone size are taken as reported in that table, and D and trimming were inferred from the DNA itself. The sample consists of about 200,000 clones, roughly 85% of them appearing once.

The chain combines TRBV28 with TRBJ1-1; TRBD1 might be the D (5 bases). Sequenced: PBMCs or T cells enriched from blood (not recorded which). The clonotype comes from a woman aged 40 to 50 with acute COVID-19. The CDR3 DNA follows: TGTGCCAGCTGCTCTTCGACAGACTACACTGAAGCTTTCTTT. Translated: CASCSSTDYTEAFF. Full variable domain (remainder filled in from reference TRBV28 and TRBJ1-1): DVKVTQSSRYLVKRTGEKVFLECVQDMDHENMFWYRQDPGLGLRLIYFSYDVKMKEKGDIPEGYSVSREKKERFSLILESASTNQTSMYLCASCSSTDYTEAFFGQGTRLTVV.